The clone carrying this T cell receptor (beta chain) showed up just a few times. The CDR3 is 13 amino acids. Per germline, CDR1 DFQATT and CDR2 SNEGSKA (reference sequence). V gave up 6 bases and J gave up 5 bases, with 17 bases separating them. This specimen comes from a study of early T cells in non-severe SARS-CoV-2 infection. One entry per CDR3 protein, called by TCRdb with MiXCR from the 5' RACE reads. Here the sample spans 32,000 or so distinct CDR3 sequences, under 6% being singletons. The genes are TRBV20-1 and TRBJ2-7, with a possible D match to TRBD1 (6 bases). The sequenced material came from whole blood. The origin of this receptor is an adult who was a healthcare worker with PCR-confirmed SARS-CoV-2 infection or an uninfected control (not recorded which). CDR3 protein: CSAPGRRGDEQYF. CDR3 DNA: TGCAGTGCCCCCGGGCGCAGGGGCGACGAGCAGTACTTC.